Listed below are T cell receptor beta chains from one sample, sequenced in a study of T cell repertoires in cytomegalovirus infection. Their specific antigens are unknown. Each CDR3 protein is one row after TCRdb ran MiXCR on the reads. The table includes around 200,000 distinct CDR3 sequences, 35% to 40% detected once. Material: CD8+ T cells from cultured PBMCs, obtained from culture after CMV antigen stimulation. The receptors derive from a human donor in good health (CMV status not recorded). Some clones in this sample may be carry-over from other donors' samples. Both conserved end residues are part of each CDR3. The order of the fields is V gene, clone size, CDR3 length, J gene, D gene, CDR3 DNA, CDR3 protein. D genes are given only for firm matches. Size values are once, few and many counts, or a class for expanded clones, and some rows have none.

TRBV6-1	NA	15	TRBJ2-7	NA	TGTGCCAGCAGTGAAGGCCGCCGCATCTCCTACGAGCAGTACTTC	CASSEGRRISYEQYF
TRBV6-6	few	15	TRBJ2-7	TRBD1	TGTGCCAGCAGTCGCCCGCGGGACAGGACCTACGAGCAGTACTTC	CASSRPRDRTYEQYF
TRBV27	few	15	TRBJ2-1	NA	TGTGCCAGCAGGCTCGGGCCGAGCTCCTACAATGAGCAGTTCTTC	CASRLGPSSYNEQFF
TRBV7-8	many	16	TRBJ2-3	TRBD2	TGTGCCAGCAGCTTACGGCTAGCGGGGGGCACAGATACGCAGTATTTT	CASSLRLAGGTDTQYF
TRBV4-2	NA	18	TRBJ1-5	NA	TGTGCCAGCAGCCAAGACAGGGTGATGCCCGGGGGCAATCAGCCCCAGCATTTT	CASSQDRVMPGGNQPQHF
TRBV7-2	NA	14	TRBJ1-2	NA	TGTGCCAGCAGCCCCTACTCGGGGGGCGATGGCTACACCTTC	CASSPYSGGDGYTF
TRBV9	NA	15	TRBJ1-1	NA	TGTGCCAGCGTAGACTTTCGGGGAACAAACACTGAAGCTTTCTTT	CASVDFRGTNTEAFF
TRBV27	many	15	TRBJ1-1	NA	TGTGCCAGCAGCTCCATCTCCGGAGGCAACACTGAAGCTTTCTTT	CASSSISGGNTEAFF
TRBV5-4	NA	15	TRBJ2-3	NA	TGTGCCAGCAGCTTGAGGACAGTTTCCACAGATACGCAGTATTTT	CASSLRTVSTDTQYF
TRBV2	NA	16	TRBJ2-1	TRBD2	TGTGCCAGCAGCCAGCTAGCGGGAGGGCCGGTAGGTGAGCAGTTCTTC	CASSQLAGGPVGEQFF
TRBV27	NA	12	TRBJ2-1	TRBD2	TGTGCCAGCAGAGAAGCGGGGGGCGAGCAGTTCTTC	CASREAGGEQFF
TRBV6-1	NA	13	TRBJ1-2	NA	TGTGCCAGCAGTGAAGCCGGGGGTTACGGCTACACCTTC	CASSEAGGYGYTF
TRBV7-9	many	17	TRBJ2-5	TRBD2	TGTGCCAGCAGCTTCGGACTAGCGGGAATTCTCCAAGAGACCCAGTACTTC	CASSFGLAGILQETQYF
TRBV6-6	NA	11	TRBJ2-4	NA	TGTGCCAGCAAACAGGGAAACATTCAGTACTTC	CASKQGNIQYF
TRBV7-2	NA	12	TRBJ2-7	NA	TGTGCCAGCGGAGGGGACTTCTACGAGCAGTACTTC	CASGGDFYEQYF
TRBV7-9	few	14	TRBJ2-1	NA	TGTGCCAGCAGCTCCGGGAGGGGGCTCAATGAGCAGTTCTTC	CASSSGRGLNEQFF
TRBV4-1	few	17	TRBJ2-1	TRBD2	TGTGCCAGCAGCCATAGACTAGCGGGGGGCTCCTACAATGAGCAGTTCTTC	CASSHRLAGGSYNEQFF
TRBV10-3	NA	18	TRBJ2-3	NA	TGTGCCATCAGTGAGTCGCGGGGGCGGGACACAAAGACAGATACGCAGTATTTT	CAISESRGRDTKTDTQYF
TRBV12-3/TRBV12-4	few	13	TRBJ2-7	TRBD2	TGTGCCAGCAGTTTAGGGCTAGCGGGCCCGCAGTACTTC	CASSLGLAGPQYF
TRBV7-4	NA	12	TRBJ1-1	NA	TGTGCCAGCAGCTTAGGGGAGAGGGAAGCTTTCTTT	CASSLGEREAFF
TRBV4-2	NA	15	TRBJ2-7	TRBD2	TGTGCCAGCAGCCCCGGGGCGGGGGGCTACTACGAGCAGTACTTC	CASSPGAGGYYEQYF
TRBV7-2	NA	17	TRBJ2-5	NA	TGTGCCAGCAGCCCTAGGGGGTTTAGCCGTCTCAGAGAGACCCAGTACTTC	CASSPRGFSRLRETQYF
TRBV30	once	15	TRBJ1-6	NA	TGTGCCTGGAGTGCCACCGGGACCGGCGATACACCCCTCCACTTT	CAWSATGTGDTPLHF
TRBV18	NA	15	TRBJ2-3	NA	TGTGCCAGCTCACTGCGGCCGATGCTGGAGGATACGCAGTATTTT	CASSLRPMLEDTQYF
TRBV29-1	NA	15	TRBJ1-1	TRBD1	TGCAGCGTTGTAGAGGCAGGGGGTTGGAGCACTGAAGCTTTCTTT	CSVVEAGGWSTEAFF